Here is one T cell receptor beta chain with its context. Its antigen is still unknown. The PCR had 60 Vbeta and 13 Jbeta primers. TCRdb keeps only in-frame clones here, not all; method: immunoSEQ multiplex PCR. The table includes 85,000 to 120,000 clones, less than 90% detected once. This sample was included in a study of cytomegalovirus exposure and HLA in healthy donors. Whole-study findings and limits: Analyses of presence and absence presupposed an approximately uniform sequencing depth across donors. Trimming of TCR beta V- and J-genes showed a link, identified in a later analysis, to a missense DCLRE1C variant.

CDR3 length: 15 amino acids. The germline V gene encodes CDR1 SEHNR and CDR2 FQNEAQ (reference sequence). Trimming shortened V by 4 bases and J by 4 bases, and 13 bases separated the two germline ends. This chain links TRBV7-9 with TRBJ1-4, with D possibly TRBD1 on 6 matching bases. This clonotype was obtained from a man aged 35-49 years in good health and CMV-seronegative. The sample comprised PBMCs. The chain's CDR3 is CASSSPRGVNEKLFF. In DNA form, the CDR3 reads TGTGCCAGCAGCTCCCCCAGGGGTGTTAATGAAAAACTGTTTTTT.